This TCR beta chain was sequenced during a study of blood T cell repertoires in COVID-19. Study details: COVID-19 samples collected from the United States, Italy and Spain covered acute and convalescent phases. From T cells, B-cell-depleted T cells, or PBMCs came the material, which was cDNA or gDNA.

This CDR3 is 18 amino acids long. In the source study's methods: Amplification of reference gene primers provided the estimated nucleated cell counts. Sequencing used immunoSEQ multiplex PCR; TCRdb keeps in-frame clones, though not all of them. The D gene and trimming were derived from the DNA, and the V and J assignments and clone size from that table. Altogether around 180,000 clones are present, over 65% being singletons, with the ten largest covering 2.5% to 3.5%. Sequencing was done on a sample of peripheral blood. The chain joins TRBV21-1 to TRBJ2-3; the table calls TRBD2, which could not be checked here. TRBV21-1 is termed a pseudogene. The clonotype originates from a woman over 75 with acute or convalescent COVID-19. The CDR3 coding sequence is TGTGCCAGCAGCAGGAACGGGACTAGCGGGAGTGGCACAGATACGCAGTATTTT. Translating it yields CASSRNGTSGSGTDTQYF.